This T cell receptor beta chain was retrieved from a study of cytomegalovirus exposure and HLA in healthy donors. Study-wide background: Unique TCRs numbering about 87 million, obtained from HLA-typed donors, made up an early data release. Study results and caveats: A later analysis showed TCR association rates differing by HLA locus, peaking at DRB1 and lowest at HLA-C. In an earlier analysis, about 87% or about 30%: the productive usage of most TCR beta V segments. Donor immune exposure was known only as CMV serostatus.

This clone appeared a few times. The antigen remains unidentified. CDR3 size: 17 residues. V shed 0 bases, J shed 6 bases, and the junction held 8 bases outside the gene matches. Germline values: CDR1 LGHNA, CDR2 YSLEER. A multiplex PCR was run with 60 Vbeta primers and 13 Jbeta primers. Libraries were prepared by immunoSEQ multiplex PCR; TCRdb keeps only in-frame clonotypes and omits some of them. Among 250,000 to 350,000 clones, 86% were seen once, and the ten largest hold 3% to 4%. Sequencing used PBMCs. The TCR sequence derives from a man aged 40-55 years in good health and CMV-seropositive. The chain couples TRBV4-3 to TRBJ2-1; 10 nucleotides line up with TRBD2. CDR3: CASSQDREREGRNEQFF. The DNA for the CDR3 is TGCGCCAGCAGCCAAGATCGTGAGCGGGAGGGGCGCAATGAGCAGTTCTTC.